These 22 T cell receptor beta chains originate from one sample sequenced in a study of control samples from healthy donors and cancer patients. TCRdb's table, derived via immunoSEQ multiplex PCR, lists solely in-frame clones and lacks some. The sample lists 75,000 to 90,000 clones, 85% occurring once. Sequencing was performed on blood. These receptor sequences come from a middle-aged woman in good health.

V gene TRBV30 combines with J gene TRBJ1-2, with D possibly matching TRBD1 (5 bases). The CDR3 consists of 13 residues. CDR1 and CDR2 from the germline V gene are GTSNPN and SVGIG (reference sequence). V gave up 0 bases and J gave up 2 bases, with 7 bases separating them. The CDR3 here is CAWSVGENYGYTF. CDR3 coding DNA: TGTGCCTGGAGTGTAGGGGAGAACTATGGCTACACCTTC.

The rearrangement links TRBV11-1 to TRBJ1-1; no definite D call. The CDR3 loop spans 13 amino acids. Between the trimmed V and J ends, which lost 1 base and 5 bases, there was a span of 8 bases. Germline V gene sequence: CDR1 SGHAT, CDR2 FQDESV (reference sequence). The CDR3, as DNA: TGTGCCAGCAGCTTAGGCGGGGAAACTGAAGCTTTCTTT. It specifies CASSLGGETEAFF.

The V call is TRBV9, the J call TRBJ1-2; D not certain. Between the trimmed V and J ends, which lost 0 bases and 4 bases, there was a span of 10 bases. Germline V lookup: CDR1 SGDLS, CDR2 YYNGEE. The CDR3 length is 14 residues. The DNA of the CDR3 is TGTGCCAGCAGCGTAGAAGACCGGGGCTATGGCTACACCTTC. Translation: CASSVEDRGYGYTF.

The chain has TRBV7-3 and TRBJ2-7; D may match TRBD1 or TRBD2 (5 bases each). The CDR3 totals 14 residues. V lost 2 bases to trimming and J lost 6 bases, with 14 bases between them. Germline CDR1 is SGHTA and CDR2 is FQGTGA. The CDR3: CASSLGQGEGEQYF. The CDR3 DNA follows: TGTGCCAGCAGCTTAGGGCAGGGAGAAGGCGAGCAGTACTTC.

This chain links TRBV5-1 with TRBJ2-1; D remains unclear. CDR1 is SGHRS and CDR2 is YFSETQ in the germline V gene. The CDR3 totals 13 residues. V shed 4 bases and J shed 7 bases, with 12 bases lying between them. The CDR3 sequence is CASSELQPNEQFF. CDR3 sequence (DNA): TGCGCCAGCAGCGAATTACAGCCGAATGAGCAGTTCTTC.

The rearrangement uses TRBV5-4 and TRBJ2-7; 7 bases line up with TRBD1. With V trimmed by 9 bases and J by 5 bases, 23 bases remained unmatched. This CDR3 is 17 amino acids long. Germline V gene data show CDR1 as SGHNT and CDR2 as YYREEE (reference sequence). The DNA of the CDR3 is TGTGCCACCTCACCGACTGGGGTGACAGGGTGGGAAGACGAGCAGTACTTC. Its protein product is CATSPTGVTGWEDEQYF.

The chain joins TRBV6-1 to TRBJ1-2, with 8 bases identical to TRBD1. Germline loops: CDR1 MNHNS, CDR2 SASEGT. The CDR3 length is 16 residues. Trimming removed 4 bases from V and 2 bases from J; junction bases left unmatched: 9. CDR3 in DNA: TGTGCCAGCAGTGCGCCCTACAGGGGGGCGAACTATGGCTACACCTTC. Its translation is CASSAPYRGANYGYTF.

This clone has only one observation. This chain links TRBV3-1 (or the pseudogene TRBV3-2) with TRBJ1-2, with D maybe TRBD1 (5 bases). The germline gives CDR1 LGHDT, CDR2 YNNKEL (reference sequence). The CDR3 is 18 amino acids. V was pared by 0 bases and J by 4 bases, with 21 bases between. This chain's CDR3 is CASSQEGEGFVDGYGYTF. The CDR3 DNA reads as TGTGCCAGCAGCCAAGAAGGAGAGGGGTTTGTTGATGGCTATGGCTACACCTTC.

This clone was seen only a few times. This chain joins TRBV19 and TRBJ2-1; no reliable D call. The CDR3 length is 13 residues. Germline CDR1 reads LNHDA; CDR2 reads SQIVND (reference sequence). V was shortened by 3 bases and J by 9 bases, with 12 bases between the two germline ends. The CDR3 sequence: CASSIRSSTEQFF. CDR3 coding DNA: TGTGCCAGTAGTATCCGCTCGTCAACTGAGCAGTTCTTC.

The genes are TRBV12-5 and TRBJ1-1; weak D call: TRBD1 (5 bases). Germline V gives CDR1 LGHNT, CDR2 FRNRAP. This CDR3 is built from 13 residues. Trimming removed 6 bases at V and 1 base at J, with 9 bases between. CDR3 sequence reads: CASGRGENTEAFF. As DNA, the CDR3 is TGTGCTAGTGGCCGGGGGGAGAACACTGAAGCTTTCTTT. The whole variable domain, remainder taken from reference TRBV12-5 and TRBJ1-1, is DARVTQTPRHKVTEMGQEVTMRCQPILGHNTVFWYRQTMMQGLELLAYFRNRAPLDDSGMPKDRFSAEMPDATLATLKIQPSEPRDSAVYFCASGRGENTEAFFGQGTRLTVV.

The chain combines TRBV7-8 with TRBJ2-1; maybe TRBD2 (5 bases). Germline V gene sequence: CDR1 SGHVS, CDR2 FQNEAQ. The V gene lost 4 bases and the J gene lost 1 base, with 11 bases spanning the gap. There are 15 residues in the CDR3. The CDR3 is CASSSERVSYNEQFF. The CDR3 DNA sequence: TGTGCCAGCAGCTCAGAGAGGGTATCCTACAATGAGCAGTTCTTC.

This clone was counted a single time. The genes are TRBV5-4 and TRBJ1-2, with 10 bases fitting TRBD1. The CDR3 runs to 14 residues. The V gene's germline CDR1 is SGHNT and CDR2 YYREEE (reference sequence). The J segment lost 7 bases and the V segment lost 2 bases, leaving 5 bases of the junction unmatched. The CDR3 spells CASSFRDRGSGYTF. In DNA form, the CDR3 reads TGTGCCAGCAGCTTTAGGGACAGGGGAAGTGGCTACACCTTC.

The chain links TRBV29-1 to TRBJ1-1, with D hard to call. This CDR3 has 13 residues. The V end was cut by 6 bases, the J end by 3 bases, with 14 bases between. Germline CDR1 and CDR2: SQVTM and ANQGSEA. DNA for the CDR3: TGCAGCGTACAACGGGCGTGGGACACTGAAGCTTTCTTT. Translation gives CSVQRAWDTEAFF.

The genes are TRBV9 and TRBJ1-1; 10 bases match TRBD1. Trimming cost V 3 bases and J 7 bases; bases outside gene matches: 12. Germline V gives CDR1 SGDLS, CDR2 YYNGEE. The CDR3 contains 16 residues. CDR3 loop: CASSDPGGTGAGEAFF. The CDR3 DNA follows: TGTGCCAGCAGCGACCCCGGAGGGACAGGGGCAGGTGAAGCTTTCTTT.

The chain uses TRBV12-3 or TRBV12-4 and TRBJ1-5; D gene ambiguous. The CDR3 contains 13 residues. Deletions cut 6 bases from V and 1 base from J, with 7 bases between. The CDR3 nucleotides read TGTGCCAGCAGCCAGGACAGCAATCAGCCCCAGCATTTT. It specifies CASSQDSNQPQHF.

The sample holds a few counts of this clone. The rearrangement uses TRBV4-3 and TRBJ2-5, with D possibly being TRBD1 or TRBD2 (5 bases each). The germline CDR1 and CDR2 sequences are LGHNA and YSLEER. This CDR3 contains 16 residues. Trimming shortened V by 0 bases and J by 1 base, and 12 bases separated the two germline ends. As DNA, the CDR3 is TGCGCCAGCAGCCAAGAGCCGGGACCCCTCCAAGAGACCCAGTACTTC. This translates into CASSQEPGPLQETQYF.

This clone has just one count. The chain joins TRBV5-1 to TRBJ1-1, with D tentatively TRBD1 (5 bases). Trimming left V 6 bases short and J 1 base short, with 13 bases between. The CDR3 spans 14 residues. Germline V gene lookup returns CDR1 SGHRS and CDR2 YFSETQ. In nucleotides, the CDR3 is TGCGCCAGCAATGGGGACGGGGCGAACACTGAAGCTTTCTTT. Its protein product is CASNGDGANTEAFF.

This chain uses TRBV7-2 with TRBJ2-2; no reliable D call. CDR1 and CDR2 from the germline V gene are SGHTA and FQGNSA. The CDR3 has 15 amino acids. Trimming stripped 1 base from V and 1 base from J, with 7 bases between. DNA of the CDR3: TGTGCCAGCAGCTTAGTTGCAGAGAACACCGGGGAGCTGTTTTTT. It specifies CASSLVAENTGELFF.

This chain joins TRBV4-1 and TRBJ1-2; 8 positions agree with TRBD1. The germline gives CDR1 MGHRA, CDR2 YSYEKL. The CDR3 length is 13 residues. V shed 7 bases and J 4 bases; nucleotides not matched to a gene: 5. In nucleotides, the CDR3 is TGCGCCAGCACTATCGGACAGGGCTATGGCTACACCTTC. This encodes CASTIGQGYGYTF.

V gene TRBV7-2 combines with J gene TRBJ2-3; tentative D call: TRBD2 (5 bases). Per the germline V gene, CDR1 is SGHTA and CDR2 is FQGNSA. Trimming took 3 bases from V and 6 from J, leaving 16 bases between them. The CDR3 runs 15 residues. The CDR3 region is CASSFRSGSIDTQYF. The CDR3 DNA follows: TGTGCCAGCAGCTTCCGGAGCGGAAGCATTGATACGCAGTATTTT.

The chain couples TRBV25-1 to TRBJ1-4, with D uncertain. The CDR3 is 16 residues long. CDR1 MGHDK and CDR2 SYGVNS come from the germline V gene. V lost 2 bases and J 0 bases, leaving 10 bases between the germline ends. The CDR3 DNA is TGTGCCAGCAGTGAACCCGGACGTTCAACTAATGAAAAACTGTTTTTT. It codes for CASSEPGRSTNEKLFF.

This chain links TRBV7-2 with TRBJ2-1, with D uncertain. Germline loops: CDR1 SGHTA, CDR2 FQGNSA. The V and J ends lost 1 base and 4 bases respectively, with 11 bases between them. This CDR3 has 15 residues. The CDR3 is CASSLGRAAYNEQFF. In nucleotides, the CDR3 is TGTGCCAGCAGCTTAGGTCGGGCGGCTTACAATGAGCAGTTCTTC.